This T cell receptor (beta chain) was identified in a study of T cell responses to AZD1222 COVID-19 vaccine. TCRdb keeps only in-frame clones here, not all; method: immunoSEQ multiplex PCR. The sample shows about 120,000 clones, roughly 92% of them seen only once. Deletions cut 7 bases from V and 0 bases from J, with 12 bases between. CDR1 LNHDA and CDR2 SQIVND come from the germline V gene (reference sequence). CDR3 length equals 14 residues. With respect to this clone: Antigen unknown.

Study-level results: Repertoires were obtained solely post-peak T cell response. Seropositive at baseline were only a handful of AZD1222 recipients. Targets within unmutated variant regions were reportedly found for nearly half of spike-specific TCRs. Among vaccine-associated CD4 TCRs, coverage spanned spike, with dominance at 160-218 and 743-854.

The sample was peripheral blood, taken on day 0 of AZD1222 vaccination. This chain connects TRBV19 to TRBJ1-1; D is uncertain. This TCR was recovered from an adult in good health. The CDR3 bases are TGTGCCAGTAACTTAAGGACGGTGAACACTGAAGCTTTCTTT. Residues: CASNLRTVNTEAFF.